A single sample gave rise to the 9 T cell receptor beta chains below, sequenced in a study of blood T cells in healthy people across ages. A sample-barcoded 5' primer and a J-beta primer mix were used in a second PCR of about 7 to 12 cycles. TCRdb re-called the 5' RACE reads through MiXCR, storing one row per CDR3 protein. This table has roughly 730,000 distinct CDR3 sequences, about 61% appearing once. Sequencing was done on a sample of blood. The receptors derive from a man aged 35-49 years in good health.

The chain is built from TRBV21-1 and TRBJ2-2; TRBD1, as called in the table, went unchecked against the DNA. TRBV21-1 is assigned pseudogene status. This CDR3 spans 20 amino acids. The CDR3 sequence is CASTKIGTGGKFPKGGELFF. The CDR3 region has the DNA TGTGCCAGCACCAAGATCGGGACAGGGGGTAAATTCCCTAAGGGCGGGGAGCTGTTTTTT.

CDR3: CASSTDRSHDEQYF. The CDR3 DNA reads as TGTGCCAGCAGTACGGACAGATCCCACGACGAGCAGTACTTC. The rearrangement joins TRBV6-2 or TRBV6-3 to TRBJ2-5; D is possibly TRBD1 (6 bases). The assigned J gene may be wrong: the sequence end matches TRBJ2-7 better. The length of the CDR3 is 14 residues. Germline CDR1 MNHEY, CDR2 SVGEGT.

The genes are TRBV28 and TRBJ1-2, with 8 bases matching TRBD1. This CDR3 contains 14 residues. Germline V gene lookup returns CDR1 MDHEN and CDR2 SYDVKM. The J segment lost 1 base and the V segment lost 6 bases, leaving 4 bases of the junction unmatched. The DNA for the CDR3 is TGTGCCAGCAGCCGACAGGGGAATAACTATGGCTACACCTTC. This translates into CASSRQGNNYGYTF.

This clonotype was found once. J is TRBJ2-1 and V is TRBV7-9; the D gene is possibly TRBD1 (5 bases). V lost 4 bases and J lost 9, with 10 bases in between. The CDR3 totals 12 residues. Germline lookup yields CDR1 SEHNR and CDR2 FQNEAQ (reference sequence). In DNA form, the CDR3 reads TGTGCCAGCAGCTCAGGGTGGGGTGAGCAGTTCTTC. Translating it yields CASSSGWGEQFF.

The chain is built from TRBV6-1 and TRBJ2-1; TRBD2 aligns across 12 bases. The CDR3 has 16 amino acids. Germline assignment: CDR1 MNHNS and CDR2 SASEGT. The ends lost 2 bases at V and 9 bases at J; junction bases unmatched: 8. The CDR3 bases are TGTGCCAGCAGTGAATTGGCACTAGCGGGGGGCAGTGAGCAGTTCTTC. Protein sequence: CASSELALAGGSEQFF.

The V call is TRBV7-9, the J call TRBJ2-7, with D maybe TRBD2 (5 bases). This CDR3 is 13 amino acids long. V was clipped by 4 bases and J by 6 bases, with 13 bases between them. The V gene's germline CDR1 is SEHNR and CDR2 FQNEAQ (reference sequence). CDR3 in amino acids: CASSSEGTSEQYF. Written as DNA, the CDR3 is TGTGCCAGCAGCTCAGAGGGCACTTCCGAGCAGTACTTC.

V usage is TRBV20-1 and J usage is TRBJ1-1, with 10 bases that match TRBD1. CDR1 and CDR2 from the germline V gene are DFQATT and SNEGSKA (reference sequence). Trimming removed 2 bases from V and 8 bases from J; junction bases left unmatched: 8. CDR3 length: 14 residues. DNA for the CDR3: TGCAGTGCTAGAAGGACAGGGGGTGGAAGAGAAGCTTTCTTT. It translates to CSARRTGGGREAFF.

This clonotype was counted only a few times. The chain is built from TRBV9 and TRBJ2-3; tentatively, D is TRBD1 (5 bases). The ends were cut back, 4 bases at V and 2 bases at J, with 17 bases in the middle. Germline V gene sequence: CDR1 SGDLS, CDR2 YYNGEE. This CDR3 spans 16 amino acids. The CDR3 DNA sequence: TGTGCCAGCAGCCCTCGTGGGGCTGCGAACACAGATACGCAGTATTTT. This gives the protein CASSPRGAANTDTQYF. Based on the CDR3 plus reference TRBV9 and TRBJ2-3, the full variable domain is DSGVTQTPKHLITATGQRVTLRCSPRSGDLSVYWYQQSLDQGLQFLIQYYNGEERAKGNILERFSAQQFPDLHSELNLSSLELGDSALYFCASSPRGAANTDTQYFGPGTRLTVL.

This clonotype has just one count. The chain uses TRBV6-1 and TRBJ1-6; tentative D call: TRBD1 (5 bases). The length of the CDR3 is 15 residues. Germline CDR1 reads MNHNS; CDR2 reads SASEGT. V lost 1 base, J lost 9 bases, and 13 bases lay in between. Here the CDR3 DNA reads TGTGCCAGCAGTGAAGGGGGGATGGCTCCTTCACCCCTCCACTTT. This codes for CASSEGGMAPSPLHF.